The 14 T cell receptor beta chains in this list originate from one sample, sequenced in a study of T cells in women clearing cervical HPV infection. Clones were read by immunoSEQ multiplex PCR, and TCRdb kept only the in-frame ones, dropping some. In total, the table holds about 29,000 clones. The source material was blood buffy coat. These receptors were obtained from a woman between 18 and 70 years old with a cervical HPV16 infection that either progressed to CIN3+ or cleared (not recorded which).

Notes on this clone: The read falls 3 residues short of the CDR3 end, and the missing part is taken from the germline J gene. The rearrangement joins TRBV7-9 to TRBJ1-4; 8 positions agree with TRBD1. Germline assignment: CDR1 SEHNR and CDR2 FQNEAQ (reference sequence). The J segment lost 7 bases and the V segment lost 3 bases, leaving 7 bases of the junction unmatched. CDR3 length equals 15 residues. The DNA read from the CDR3 is TGTGCCAGCAGCTTGGGAGGACAGGGCGGTGAAAAA. Its translation: CASSLGGQGGEK. The whole CDR3 protein is CASSLGGQGGEKLFF.

Of note for this clone: The read gets to within 3 residues of the CDR3 end, and the germline J gene fills in the rest. This chain connects TRBV20-1 to TRBJ1-1; tentative D call: TRBD1 (5 bases). CDR3 length: 14 residues. CDR1 and CDR2 (germline): DFQATT, SNEGSKA (reference sequence). The V end was cut by 3 bases, the J end by 4 bases, with 15 bases between. CDR3 DNA (partial): TGCAGTGCTAGGGCCAGGGTAGGAGGCACTGAA. Translation: CSARARVGGTE. In full, the CDR3 reads CSARARVGGTEAFF.

As to this clone: The CDR3 end lies 3 residues beyond the end of the read and is filled in from the germline J gene. The chain employs TRBV7-9 and TRBJ2-7; TRBD2 is a possible D gene (6 bases). In germline, CDR1 is SEHNR, CDR2 FQNEAQ (reference sequence). The CDR3 sequence is 15 residues long. V was clipped by 5 bases and J by 5 bases, with 19 bases between them. The DNA read from the CDR3 is TGTGCCAGCAGCCCAGGATTCGGAGGGCCCAACGAG. Translating it yields CASSPGFGGPNE. The entire CDR3 protein is CASSPGFGGPNEQYF.

As for this clone: The read halts 3 residues ahead of the CDR3 end, with the missing end drawn from the germline J gene. V usage is TRBV30 and J usage is TRBJ2-7; D unresolved. The CDR3 runs to 13 residues. Germline V gene data show CDR1 as GTSNPN and CDR2 as SVGIG (reference sequence). V dropped 3 bases and J dropped 2 bases, with 11 bases sitting between them. CDR3 DNA, as far as it was read: TGTGCCTGGAGGCGTGGGCTGACCTACGAG. It is translated as CAWRRGLTYE. In full, the CDR3 reads CAWRRGLTYEQYF.

A word on this clone: The missing CDR3 end, 3 residues past where the read stops, is filled in from the germline J gene. The chain recombines TRBV7-9 with TRBJ2-1, with 8 bases identical to TRBD2. The CDR3 has 14 amino acids. The germline CDR1 and CDR2 sequences are SEHNR and FQNEAQ (reference sequence). V dropped 4 bases and J dropped 6; count of bases not matched to a gene: 5. CDR3: CASSSSGSPNEQFF. Partial CDR3 DNA: TGTGCCAGCAGCTCCAGCGGGAGCCCCAATGAG. The full variable domain, its missing parts supplied by reference TRBV7-9 and TRBJ2-1, is DTGVSQNPRHKITKRGQNVTFRCDPISEHNRLYWYRQTLGQGPEFLTYFQNEAQLEKSRLLSDRFSAERPKGSFSTLEIQRTEQGDSAMYLCASSSSGSPNEQFFGPGTRLTVL.

In regard to this clone: Read sequence stops 3 residues before the CDR3 end, and the germline J gene provides the missing end. This chain uses TRBV5-6 with TRBJ2-7, with TRBD1 matching over 9 bases. The J segment lost 4 bases and the V segment lost 4 bases, leaving 6 bases of the junction unmatched. The CDR3 loop spans 14 amino acids. Germline values: CDR1 SGHDT, CDR2 YYEEEE. The CDR3 spells CASSDTGGIYEQYF. Incomplete CDR3 DNA: TGTGCCAGCAGCGACACAGGGGGCATTTACGAG.

The CDR3 bases that were read are TGTGCCAGCAGCCCGGGACTGAACACCGGGGAG. Amino acid sequence: CASSPGLNTGE. The entire CDR3 protein is CASSPGLNTGELFF. This sequence joins TRBV6-2 or TRBV6-3 and TRBJ2-2, with D possibly being TRBD2 (6 bases). The CDR3 extends 3 residues past the end of the read, so its final part is completed from the germline J gene. CDR3 length: 14 residues. Germline CDR1 is MNHEY and CDR2 is SVGEGT. V shed 6 bases and J shed 1 base, with 9 bases lying between them.

On this clone: The read ends 3 residues shy of where the CDR3 ends; the end is completed using the germline J gene. The chain is built from TRBV5-1 and TRBJ1-1; D may be TRBD1 (6 bases). V lost 5 bases and J 6 bases, leaving 17 bases between the germline ends. The CDR3 runs 14 residues. Germline CDR1 is SGHRS and CDR2 is YFSETQ. The sequenced part of the CDR3 DNA is TGCGCCAGCAGTCGTAAAACAGGGAGCGCTGAA. Amino acids: CASSRKTGSAE. The full CDR3 reads CASSRKTGSAEAFF.

To note about this clone: The DNA ends 3 residues before the CDR3 does, and the rest of the CDR3 is filled in from the germline J gene. The gene calls are TRBV3-1 (or the pseudogene TRBV3-2) and TRBJ2-1, with D maybe TRBD2 (6 bases). The CDR3 is 15 residues long. V shed 5 bases and J shed 7 bases, with 18 bases lying between them. Germline V gene lookup returns CDR1 LGHDT and CDR2 YNNKEL (reference sequence). The DNA read from the CDR3 is TGTGCCAGCAGCAACCCAGGCGGGATAAAAAATGAG. Amino acids: CASSNPGGIKNE. The full CDR3 is CASSNPGGIKNEQFF.

Note on this clone: Sequencing ends 3 residues short of the CDR3 end; the germline J gene provides the rest. J is TRBJ1-2 and V is TRBV7-9, with D hard to call. Germline CDR1 is SEHNR and CDR2 is FQNEAQ (reference sequence). This CDR3 spans 13 amino acids. The sequenced CDR3 bases are TGTGCCAGCAGCCCGCTTAAGGTACACGAC. This encodes CASSPLKVHD. The complete CDR3 reads CASSPLKVHDYTF.

As to this clone: The CDR3 extends 3 residues past the end of the read, so its final part is completed from the germline J gene. The J gene is TRBJ2-3, the V gene TRBV5-1; D is perhaps TRBD1 (6 bases). Trimming shortened V by 5 bases and J by 5 bases, and 18 bases separated the two germline ends. Germline V lookup: CDR1 SGHRS, CDR2 YFSETQ. The CDR3 has 15 amino acids. The sequenced CDR3 bases are TGCGCCAGCAGGCTAAAAAACAGGGTAAGAGATACG. Protein sequence: CASRLKNRVRDT. The whole CDR3 protein is CASRLKNRVRDTQYF.

Notes on this clone: The observed sequence ends 3 residues before the CDR3 terminus, with the missing tail filled in from the germline J gene. The rearrangement joins TRBV2 to TRBJ1-4, with TRBD1 matching over 8 bases. The ends lost 6 bases at V and 9 bases at J; junction bases unmatched: 9. Per germline, CDR1 SNHLY and CDR2 FYNNEI. The CDR3 runs to 14 residues. The sequenced CDR3 bases are TGTGCCAGCAGGGACAGGGTCCTCGGGAAAAAA. Translating gives CASRDRVLGKK. The full CDR3 is CASRDRVLGKKLFF. The full variable domain, with the rest looked up from reference TRBV2 and TRBJ1-4, is EPEVTQTPSHQVTQMGQEVILRCVPISNHLYFYWYRQILGQKVEFLVSFYNNEISEKSEIFDDQFSVERPDGSNFTLKIRSTKLEDSAMYFCASRDRVLGKKLFFGSGTQLSVL.

A word on this clone: The CDR3 extends 3 residues past the end of the read, so its final part is completed from the germline J gene. The rearrangement uses TRBV19 and TRBJ1-1; perhaps TRBD1 as D (6 bases). CDR3 length: 16 amino acids. Germline V gene lookup returns CDR1 LNHDA and CDR2 SQIVND (reference sequence). V was pared by 4 bases and J by 7 bases, with 22 bases between. Incomplete CDR3 DNA: TGTGCCAGTAGTACATCTCGATTGATGGGGGCAGTTGAA. It codes for CASSTSRLMGAVE. The entire CDR3 sequence reads CASSTSRLMGAVEAFF.

Points on this clone: The CDR3 end falls 3 residues outside the read, so it is completed with the germline J gene. The V call is TRBV7-6, the J call TRBJ2-1, with TRBD2 matching over 8 bases. The junction had 9 bases not matched to a gene; V was cut back by 2 bases and J by 6 bases. From germline, CDR1 is SGHVS and CDR2 FNYEAQ. This CDR3 comprises 16 residues. The chain's CDR3 is CASSLYTGLVSNEQFF. The part of the CDR3 DNA that was read is TGTGCCAGCAGCTTATACACGGGACTAGTGAGCAATGAG.